Below are 25 T cell receptor beta chains sequenced from a single sample in a study of cytomegalovirus exposure and HLA in healthy donors. Amplification used 60 Vbeta primers and 13 Jbeta primers. Sequencing used immunoSEQ multiplex PCR; TCRdb keeps in-frame clones, though not all of them. Here the sample spans around 80,000 clones, 62% being singletons. The specimen was PBMCs. All receptors derive from a male donor in good health and CMV-seropositive.

V usage is TRBV19 and J usage is TRBJ1-4, with 7 nucleotides matching TRBD1. Trimming took 3 bases from V and 4 from J; bases not matched to a gene: 8. Germline assignment: CDR1 LNHDA and CDR2 SQIVND (reference sequence). The CDR3 is 16 residues long. The CDR3 coding sequence is TGTGCCAGTAGTATGATCGGGACAGCGTTTAATGAAAAACTGTTTTTT. Amino acids: CASSMIGTAFNEKLFF.

This clone was observed a handful of times. The rearrangement uses TRBV19 and TRBJ2-7; 8 positions match TRBD1. From germline, CDR1 is LNHDA and CDR2 SQIVND (reference sequence). This CDR3 spans 14 amino acids. After removal of 8 bases from V and 0 bases from J, the junction contained 6 bases not matched to a gene. The CDR3 spells CASSDRASSYEQYF. The DNA of the CDR3 is TGTGCCAGTTCGGACAGGGCGAGCTCCTACGAGCAGTACTTC.

V gene TRBV29-1 combines with J gene TRBJ1-2; D is unresolved. The V end was cut by 7 bases, the J end by 3 bases, with 18 bases between. The germline V gene encodes CDR1 SQVTM and CDR2 ANQGSEA. The CDR3 is made up of 14 amino acids. In DNA, the CDR3 is TGCAGCGCCGGGCCGGGGTCGGGCTACTATGGCTACACCTTC. Its translation is CSAGPGSGYYGYTF. Complete variable domain (other parts from reference TRBV29-1 and TRBJ1-2): SAVISQKPSRDICQRGTSLTIQCQVDSQVTMMFWYRQQPGQSLTLIATANQGSEATYESGFVIDKFPISRPNLTFSTLTVSNMSPEDSSIYLCSAGPGSGYYGYTFGSGTRLTVV.

The chain uses TRBV28 and TRBJ2-5, with 9 bases fitting TRBD2. The CDR3 extends over 17 amino acids. Trimming at V came to 3 bases and at J to 2 bases, leaving 10 bases not matched to a gene. Germline V gene sequence: CDR1 MDHEN, CDR2 SYDVKM. DNA for the CDR3: TGTGCCAGCAGTTTTGGAGGCGGGGGGGAGGGGCAAGAGACCCAGTACTTC. Translating gives CASSFGGGGEGQETQYF.

The chain has TRBV30 and TRBJ2-7; 8 bases line up with TRBD2. Germline V lookup: CDR1 GTSNPN, CDR2 SVGIG (reference sequence). The V segment lost 2 bases and the J segment 5 bases; nucleotides outside the gene matches: 8. There are 14 residues in the CDR3. DNA of the CDR3: TGTGCCTGGAGTCTTGCGGGGGGCATCAACGAGCAGTACTTC. This sequence encodes CAWSLAGGINEQYF.

This clone was detected only a few times. This chain uses TRBV7-2 with TRBJ2-5; the D is unclear. CDR1 is SGHTA and CDR2 is FQGNSA in the germline V gene. The V end was cut by 6 bases, the J end by 4 bases, with 12 bases between. The CDR3 length is 13 residues. CDR3 in amino acids: CASSSNPPETQYF. The CDR3 bases are TGTGCCAGCAGTTCTAATCCTCCAGAGACCCAGTACTTC.

V and J are TRBV7-2 and TRBJ2-4; 14 bases are a match to TRBD2. The V gene's germline CDR1 is SGHTA and CDR2 FQGNSA. V lost 3 bases to trimming and J lost 7 bases; unmatched junction nucleotides: 5. This CDR3 comprises 16 residues. CDR3 bases: TGTGCCAGCAGCTTGGGGACTAGCGGGGGCCGGAACATTCAGTACTTC. It codes for CASSLGTSGGRNIQYF.

The chain employs TRBV13 and TRBJ2-1; D is perhaps TRBD2 (5 bases). In germline, CDR1 is PRHDT, CDR2 FYEKMQ (reference sequence). The CDR3 is made up of 15 amino acids. V was pared by 5 bases and J by 2 bases, with 13 bases between. Here the CDR3 reads CASSLGLAAYNEQFF. In nucleotides, the CDR3 is TGTGCCAGCAGCCTCGGACTGGCGGCCTACAATGAGCAGTTCTTC.

This clone was seen a few times. The chain employs TRBV4-1 and TRBJ1-3; weak D call: TRBD1 (5 bases). V lost 4 bases and J 0 bases, leaving 10 bases between the germline ends. Per germline, CDR1 MGHRA and CDR2 YSYEKL. The CDR3 has 15 amino acids. The CDR3 bases are TGCGCCAGCAGCCCAGGGACTGCCTCTGGAAACACCATATATTTT. Translation gives CASSPGTASGNTIYF.

The chain couples TRBV5-1 to TRBJ2-6, with D maybe TRBD1 (6 bases). V lost 3 bases and J lost 3, with 10 bases in between. Germline V CDR1 and CDR2: SGHRS, YFSETQ. CDR3 length equals 15 residues. The CDR3 here is CASSSQGGGANVLTF. For the CDR3, the DNA is TGCGCCAGCAGCTCACAGGGTGGTGGGGCCAACGTCCTGACTTTC. The full variable domain, in which reference TRBV5-1 and TRBJ2-6 provide the parts outside the CDR3, is KAGVTQTPRYLIKTRGQQVTLSCSPISGHRSVSWYQQTPGQGLQFLFEYFSETQRNKGNFPGRFSGRQFSNSRSEMNVSTLELGDSALYLCASSSQGGGANVLTFGAGSRLTVL.

The V call is TRBV7-2, the J call TRBJ1-3, with D tentatively TRBD1 (6 bases). Trimming removed 5 bases at V and 4 bases at J, with 15 bases between. Germline V CDR1 and CDR2: SGHTA, FQGNSA. This CDR3 region has 15 residues. CDR3 amino acids: CASSPVGGRGNTIYF. The CDR3 bases are TGTGCCAGCAGCCCCGTGGGGGGGCGGGGAAACACCATATATTTT.

The sample holds a few counts of this clone. This chain links TRBV10-2 with TRBJ1-5; no clear D gene. Germline V gives CDR1 WSHSY, CDR2 SAAADI. This CDR3 contains 14 residues. The V and J ends lost 10 bases and 3 bases respectively, with 16 bases between them. The CDR3 sequence is CATSDNSLNQPQHF. CDR3 bases: TGCGCCACTTCCGACAACTCTCTCAATCAGCCCCAGCATTTT.

The V and J genes are TRBV28 and TRBJ1-1; D gene unclear. Trimming took 3 bases from V and 0 from J, leaving 8 bases between them. CDR3 length: 14 amino acids. The germline CDR1 and CDR2 sequences are MDHEN and SYDVKM. CDR3 region: CASSFTDMNTEAFF. CDR3 nucleotides: TGTGCCAGCAGTTTCACAGACATGAACACTGAAGCTTTCTTT.

J is TRBJ2-1 and V is TRBV4-2; 13 positions agree with TRBD2. CDR1 and CDR2 from the germline V gene are LGHNA and YNFKEQ. This CDR3 has 17 amino acids. V dropped 3 bases and J dropped 9; count of bases not matched to a gene: 11. The CDR3 loop is CASSQQLAGGPGGEQFF. Written as DNA, the CDR3 is TGTGCCAGCAGCCAGCAACTAGCGGGAGGGCCCGGAGGTGAGCAGTTCTTC.

The chain employs TRBV7-8 and TRBJ2-7; TRBD2 matches at 11 bases. J was trimmed by 1 base and V by 6 bases; bases with no gene match: 5. The CDR3 contains 15 residues. Germline loops: CDR1 SGHVS, CDR2 FQNEAQ. CDR3 sequence reads: CASRMGTSGSYEQYF. The CDR3 coding sequence is TGTGCCAGCAGAATGGGGACTAGCGGTTCCTACGAGCAGTACTTC. The entire variable domain, with the rest obtained from reference TRBV7-8 and TRBJ2-7, is as follows: GAGVSQSPRYKVAKRGQDVALRCDPISGHVSLFWYQQALGQGPEFLTYFQNEAQLDKSGLPSDRFFAERPEGSVSTLKIQRTQQEDSAVYLCASRMGTSGSYEQYFGPGTRLTVT.

This chain joins TRBV6-1 and TRBJ2-7; the match to TRBD1 covers 9 bases. In germline, CDR1 is MNHNS, CDR2 SASEGT. V was pared by 3 bases and J by 3 bases, with 9 bases of the junction left unmatched. This CDR3 region has 16 residues. The CDR3 reads CASSDHLGTGSYEQYF. In nucleotides, the CDR3 is TGTGCCAGCAGTGACCACCTCGGGACAGGGAGCTACGAGCAGTACTTC.

The rearrangement links TRBV4-1 to TRBJ1-5; 11 bases agree with TRBD1. Unmatched junction bases numbered 11, after V lost 4 bases and J lost 6 bases. CDR3 length: 17 amino acids. CDR1 is MGHRA and CDR2 is YSYEKL in the germline V gene. Here the CDR3 DNA reads TGCGCCAGCAGCCGGACAGGGGGCGCGTATCTTGGTCAGCCCCAGCATTTT. Translating gives CASSRTGGAYLGQPQHF.

The CDR3 sequence is CAWSSAGGFEYEQYF. For the CDR3, the DNA is TGTGCCTGGAGTTCAGCAGGGGGCTTTGAGTACGAGCAGTACTTC. The V call is TRBV30, the J call TRBJ2-7; 8 nucleotides agree with TRBD1. CDR1 is GTSNPN, CDR2 SVGIG, per germline (reference sequence). CDR3 length: 15 amino acids. V dropped 2 bases and J dropped 4; count of bases not matched to a gene: 10.

The chain links TRBV11-3 to TRBJ2-7; a possible D gene is TRBD1 (6 bases). Looked up from germline, CDR1 is SGHNT and CDR2 is YENEEA. Trimming removed 1 base from V and 4 bases from J, with 14 bases in between. CDR3 length: 15 residues. The DNA for the CDR3 is TGTGCCAGCAGCTTAGTAGGTGGCAGGGGTTACGAGCAGTACTTC. Protein product: CASSLVGGRGYEQYF.

The V and J genes are TRBV27 and TRBJ1-1; possibly TRBD1 for D (5 bases). V dropped 6 bases and J dropped 0 bases, with 11 bases sitting between them. Germline V gene lookup returns CDR1 MNHEY and CDR2 SMNVEV (reference sequence). The CDR3 has 14 amino acids. The CDR3 DNA reads as TGTGCCAGCAGGCCAGGGCGGATGAACACTGAAGCTTTCTTT. Residues: CASRPGRMNTEAFF.

This clone was detected only a few times. The CDR3 loop is CASSLDRWDTEAFF. The CDR3 region has the DNA TGTGCCAGCAGCCTAGACAGGTGGGACACTGAAGCTTTCTTT. The chain has TRBV7-8 and TRBJ1-1, with D perhaps matching TRBD1 (6 bases). V lost 5 bases and J lost 3, with 13 bases in between. The CDR3 consists of 14 residues. Germline V CDR1 and CDR2: SGHVS, FQNEAQ.

V usage is TRBV10-3 and J usage is TRBJ1-1; TRBD1 aligns across 8 bases. In germline, CDR1 is ENHRY, CDR2 SYGVKD. V shed 7 bases and J 4 bases; nucleotides not matched to a gene: 8. This CDR3 is 14 amino acids long. CDR3 sequence reads: CAITLTGEGTEAFF. The CDR3, as DNA: TGTGCCATCACCTTGACAGGGGAGGGCACTGAAGCTTTCTTT.

The chain employs TRBV5-1 and TRBJ2-3; 9 nucleotides align to TRBD1. CDR1 is SGHRS and CDR2 is YFSETQ in the germline V gene. V was pared by 4 bases and J by 6 bases, with 15 bases of the junction left unmatched. The length of the CDR3 is 17 residues. The CDR3 region is CASSPPTPGQGGDTQYF. The CDR3, as DNA: TGCGCCAGCAGCCCCCCCACACCGGGACAGGGCGGGGATACGCAGTATTTT.

The sample holds a few counts of this clone. The rearrangement uses TRBV6-5 and TRBJ1-4; 7 bases are shared with TRBD1. V lost 6 bases and J lost 5; bases outside the gene matches: 9. Germline V CDR1 and CDR2: MNHEY, SVGAGI. CDR3 length: 15 amino acids. CDR3 amino acids: CASSQRQGGNEKLFF. The DNA for the CDR3 is TGTGCCAGCAGCCAAAGACAGGGAGGAAATGAAAAACTGTTTTTT.

CDR3 amino acids: CASSLLSAGEQFF. In DNA form, the CDR3 reads TGCGCCAGCAGCCTTCTCTCGGCGGGTGAGCAGTTCTTC. The chain employs TRBV5-1 and TRBJ2-1; D might be TRBD2 (5 bases). Trimming pared 4 bases from V and 9 bases from J, leaving 14 bases between. The germline gives CDR1 SGHRS, CDR2 YFSETQ. The CDR3 contains 13 residues.